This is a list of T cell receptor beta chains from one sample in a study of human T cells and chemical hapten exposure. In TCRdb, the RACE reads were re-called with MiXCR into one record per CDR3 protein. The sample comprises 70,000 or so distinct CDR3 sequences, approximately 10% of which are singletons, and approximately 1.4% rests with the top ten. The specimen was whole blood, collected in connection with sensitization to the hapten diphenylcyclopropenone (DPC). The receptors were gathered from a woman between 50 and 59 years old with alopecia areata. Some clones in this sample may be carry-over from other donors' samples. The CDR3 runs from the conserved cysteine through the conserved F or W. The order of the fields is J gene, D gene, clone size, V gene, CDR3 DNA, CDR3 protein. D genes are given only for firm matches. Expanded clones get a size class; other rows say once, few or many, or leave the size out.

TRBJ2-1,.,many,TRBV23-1,TGCGCCAGCAGCCTTTTTCCTCAATGCCAGTACAATGAGCAGTTCTTC,CASSLFPQCQYNEQFF
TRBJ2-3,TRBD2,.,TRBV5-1,TGCGCCAGCAGCGGGGGCCTAGCGGGAGTAGGAGATACGCAGTATTTT,CASSGGLAGVGDTQYF
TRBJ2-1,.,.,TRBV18,TGTGCCAGCTCACCATTCGAAGAGCGCCGAAACAATGAGCAGTTCTTC,CASSPFEERRNNEQFF
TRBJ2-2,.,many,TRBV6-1,TGTGCCAGCAAGGACCAGAGCGCGAACACCGGGGAGCTGTTTTTT,CASKDQSANTGELFF
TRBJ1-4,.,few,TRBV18,TGTGCCAGCTCACCGAATGGACTGTCAACTAATGAAAAACTGTTTTTT,CASSPNGLSTNEKLFF
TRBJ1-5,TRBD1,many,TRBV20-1,TGCAGTGCTAGAGATCAAGGCAGGGGGGGTCAGCCCCAGCATTTT,CSARDQGRGGQPQHF
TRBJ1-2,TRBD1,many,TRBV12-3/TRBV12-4,TGTGCCAGCAGTATCCAAGGGACAGGGAGTGATGGCTACACCTTC,CASSIQGTGSDGYTF
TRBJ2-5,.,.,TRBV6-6,TGTGCCAGCAGTCCCGACCCGATACAAGAGACCCAGTACTTC,CASSPDPIQETQYF
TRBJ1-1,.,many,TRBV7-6,TGTGCCAGCAGCTTAGGACCTTTGTCGCACACTGAAGCTTTCTTT,CASSLGPLSHTEAFF
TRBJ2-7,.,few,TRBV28,TGTGCCAGCAGTTCCCCTCTGAATCCCCACGAGCAGTACTTC,CASSSPLNPHEQYF
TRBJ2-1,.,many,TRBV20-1,TGCAGTGCCCAACGGACGGGGTACAATGAGCAGTTCTTC,CSAQRTGYNEQFF
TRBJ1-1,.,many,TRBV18,TGTGCCAGCTCACCACGGGTCGGAGGTTCGAACACTGAAGCTTTCTTT,CASSPRVGGSNTEAFF
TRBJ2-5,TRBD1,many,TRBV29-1,TGCAGCGTCCCCTACGGACAGGGCCAAGAGACCCAGTACTTC,CSVPYGQGQETQYF
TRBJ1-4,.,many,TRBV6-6,TGTGCCAGCAGTCGCCGGAATGAAAAACTGTTTTTT,CASSRRNEKLFF
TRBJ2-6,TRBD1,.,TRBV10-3,TGTGCCATCATGGACAGGGAATCTCCTGGGGCCAACGTCCTGACTTTC,CAIMDRESPGANVLTF
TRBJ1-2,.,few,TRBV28,TGTGCCAGCAGTATCCGGGTGCCCAATGGCTACACCTTC,CASSIRVPNGYTF
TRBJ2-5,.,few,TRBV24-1,TGTGCCACCAGTGATCCCAACTCGCGGGAGACCCAGTACTTC,CATSDPNSRETQYF
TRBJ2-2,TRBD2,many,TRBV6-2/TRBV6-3,TGTGCCAGCAGGGGTACCCGGGGGGGACACACCGGGGAGCTGTTTTTT,CASRGTRGGHTGELFF
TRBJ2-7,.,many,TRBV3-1,TGTGCCAGCAGCTTCGACAGCTCCTACGAGCAGTACTTC,CASSFDSSYEQYF
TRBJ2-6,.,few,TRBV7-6,TGTGCCAGCAGCTTTCGAACACGCCCTGGGGCCAACGTCCTGACTTTC,CASSFRTRPGANVLTF
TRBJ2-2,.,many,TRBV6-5,TGTGCCAGCAGGGGGACGGGAATACGCACCGGGGAGCTGTTTTTT,CASRGTGIRTGELFF
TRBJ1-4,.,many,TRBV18,TGTGCCAGCTCACCGTCAAGGGGTAATGAAAAACTGTTTTTT,CASSPSRGNEKLFF